The 16 T cell receptor beta chains given below trace back to one sample, sequenced in a study of cytomegalovirus exposure and HLA in healthy donors. 13 Jbeta primers and 60 Vbeta primers were used for the PCR. TCRdb keeps only in-frame clones here, not all; method: immunoSEQ multiplex PCR. The data show nearly 110,000 clones, with roughly 80% seen just once and 2% to 3% held by the top ten. The specimen sequenced was PBMCs. The receptor set was obtained from a man aged 35 to 55 in good health and CMV-seronegative.

The rearrangement joins TRBV7-8 to TRBJ1-6; TRBD1 might be the D (6 bases). The CDR3 contains 13 residues. V shed 7 bases and J shed 14 bases, with 18 bases lying between them. From germline, CDR1 is SGHVS and CDR2 FQNEAQ. The CDR3 reads CASTLTTGLALHF. In nucleotides, the CDR3 is TGTGCCAGCACCCTTACAACAGGGTTAGCCCTCCACTTT.

This clone came up a few times. This chain links TRBV16 with TRBJ1-5; D may be TRBD1 (6 bases). Deletions cut 2 bases from V and 5 bases from J, with 10 bases between. CDR3 size: 14 residues. In germline, CDR1 is KGHSY, CDR2 FQNENV. CDR3 sequence: CASSQRPGDQPQHF. The CDR3 nucleotides are TGTGCCAGCAGCCAAAGGCCAGGGGATCAGCCCCAGCATTTT. The full variable domain, completed using reference TRBV16 and TRBJ1-5, is GEEVAQTPKHLVRGEGQKAKLYCAPIKGHSYVFWYQQVLKNEFKFLISFQNENVFDETGMPKERFSAKCLPNSPCSLEIQATKLEDSAVYFCASSQRPGDQPQHFGDGTRLSIL.

The chain links TRBV5-6 to TRBJ1-3; no reliable D call. The CDR3 length is 15 residues. Germline CDR1 reads SGHDT; CDR2 reads YYEEEE. Trimming removed 0 bases at V and 5 bases at J, with 12 bases between. CDR3 protein: CASSLAGTGRNTIYF. The DNA for the CDR3 is TGTGCCAGCAGCTTGGCCGGAACGGGGAGAAACACCATATATTTT.

This clone was seen a single time. The same CDR3 can be traced to other DNA sequences in this sample. V usage is TRBV7-2 and J usage is TRBJ2-3; 8 bases align to TRBD1. The CDR3 covers 15 residues. Germline values: CDR1 SGHTA, CDR2 FQGNSA. V gave up 4 bases and J gave up 0 bases; unmatched junction bases: 3. This chain's CDR3 is CASSSGQGSTDTQYF. CDR3 nucleotide sequence: TGTGCCAGCAGCTCCGGACAGGGTAGCACAGATACGCAGTATTTT.

The V and J genes are TRBV4-2 and TRBJ2-7; 14 positions match TRBD2. The CDR3 totals 17 residues. V gave up 1 base and J gave up 5 bases; unmatched junction bases: 7. CDR1 and CDR2 (germline): LGHNA, YNFKEQ. The CDR3 reads CASSQGLGTSGGHEQYF. The CDR3 DNA reads as TGTGCCAGCAGCCAAGGCCTCGGGACTAGCGGGGGTCACGAGCAGTACTTC.

The CDR3: CASSAGLNKNEQFF. In DNA form, the CDR3 reads TGCGCCAGCAGCGCGGGACTCAACAAGAATGAGCAGTTCTTC. V gene TRBV10-2 combines with J gene TRBJ2-1; possibly TRBD2 for D (6 bases). The CDR3 runs to 14 residues. Per the germline V gene, CDR1 is WSHSY and CDR2 is SAAADI. Trimming removed 6 bases from V and 7 bases from J, with 16 bases in between.

The J gene is TRBJ2-7, the V gene TRBV5-4, with D perhaps TRBD2 (5 bases). In germline, CDR1 is SGHNT, CDR2 YYREEE (reference sequence). Trimming removed 4 bases at V and 5 bases at J, with 19 bases between. The CDR3 extends over 15 amino acids. The CDR3: CASSPGGLPNDEQYF. In DNA, the CDR3 is TGTGCCAGCAGCCCCGGAGGACTCCCGAATGACGAGCAGTACTTC.

Only a few counts were recorded for this clone. V is TRBV11-3 and J is TRBJ1-1, with D possibly matching TRBD1 (5 bases). The CDR3 covers 15 residues. Germline V gene data show CDR1 as SGHNT and CDR2 as YENEEA. V gave up 1 base and J gave up 5 bases, with 14 bases separating them. CDR3 DNA: TGTGCCAGCAGCTTAGGGAGGGGTAGGTGGACTGAAGCTTTCTTT. Its translation: CASSLGRGRWTEAFF.

The genes are TRBV5-1 and TRBJ1-4; TRBD1 matches at 11 bases. Germline loops: CDR1 SGHRS, CDR2 YFSETQ. The CDR3 is 16 amino acids. J lost 7 bases, V lost 3 bases, and 8 bases had no gene match. In nucleotides, the CDR3 is TGCGCCAGCAGCTCAACTAGTGGGACAGGGGGTGAAAAACTGTTTTTT. Translating gives CASSSTSGTGGEKLFF.

The chain links TRBV5-4 to TRBJ2-7; D might be TRBD1 (6 bases). In germline, CDR1 is SGHNT, CDR2 YYREEE (reference sequence). This CDR3 is built from 16 residues. The V end was cut by 0 bases, the J end by 2 bases, with 15 bases between. The chain's CDR3 is CASSLVAGATTYEQYF. CDR3 DNA: TGTGCCAGCAGCTTGGTGGCAGGGGCGACAACCTACGAGCAGTACTTC.

The chain carries TRBV4-2 and TRBJ2-1, with D tentatively TRBD2 (5 bases). Per germline, CDR1 LGHNA and CDR2 YNFKEQ. This CDR3 is built from 15 residues. V gave up 0 bases and J gave up 4 bases, with 10 bases separating them. The CDR3 DNA sequence: TGTGCCAGCAGCCAAGACCGGTCGGGGTACAATGAGCAGTTCTTC. This sequence encodes CASSQDRSGYNEQFF.

V gene TRBV7-9 combines with J gene TRBJ2-5; TRBD2 matches 9 bases. Germline V gene sequence: CDR1 SEHNR, CDR2 FQNEAQ (reference sequence). V lost 8 bases and J lost 1; bases outside the gene matches: 11. The CDR3 sequence is 16 residues long. In nucleotides, the CDR3 is TGTGCCAGCGCCCCGCCCGGGCGGGGGGGCCAAGAGACCCAGTACTTC. Residues: CASAPPGRGGQETQYF.

This clone has just one count. The chain couples TRBV7-9 to TRBJ2-5; 7 nucleotides agree with TRBD1. The CDR3 runs 15 residues. J was trimmed by 4 bases and V by 2 bases; bases with no gene match: 7. Germline values: CDR1 SEHNR, CDR2 FQNEAQ (reference sequence). In DNA form, the CDR3 reads TGTGCCAGCAGCTTAAATCAAAGACAGGGAGAGACCCAGTACTTC. Residues: CASSLNQRQGETQYF.

The V call is TRBV28, the J call TRBJ2-5; 8 bases line up with TRBD2. In germline, CDR1 is MDHEN, CDR2 SYDVKM. The CDR3 length is 17 residues. V shed 6 bases, J shed 7 bases, and the junction held 19 bases outside the gene matches. CDR3 loop: CASSSSGGALGLWTQYF. The CDR3 nucleotides read TGTGCCAGCAGCAGCAGCGGGGGAGCCCTCGGGTTGTGGACCCAGTACTTC.

The chain carries TRBV29-1 and TRBJ2-5, with 8 positions matching TRBD2. Germline V gene data show CDR1 as SQVTM and CDR2 as ANQGSEA. With V trimmed by 6 bases and J by 5 bases, 11 bases remained unmatched. The CDR3 runs to 14 residues. Written as DNA, the CDR3 is TGCAGCGTAGAGGGACGGGGGGGCCAGGAGACCCAGTACTTC. Its translation is CSVEGRGGQETQYF.

V usage is TRBV10-2 and J usage is TRBJ2-3; 12 nucleotides align to TRBD2. The CDR3 extends over 16 amino acids. Germline CDR1 is WSHSY and CDR2 is SAAADI. V was pared by 3 bases and J by 5 bases, with 6 bases of the junction left unmatched. This CDR3 reads CASSDGASGGGDTQYF. Here the CDR3 DNA reads TGCGCCAGCAGTGACGGGGCTAGCGGGGGGGGAGATACGCAGTATTTT.